This TCR beta chain was recovered during a study of shared clonotypes between healthy human individuals. On the study more broadly: Serving as donors were a couple of women and three men, whose ages spanned 18 to 49.

Genomic DNA of each subset was evenly split across several immunoSEQ plates. Profiling relied on immunoSEQ multiplex PCR, and the TCRdb table lists in-frame clones only, not all of them. The sample gives fewer than 1.8 million clones, 98% of which show up once; roughly 0.35% is in the top ten. V gave up 3 bases and J gave up 2 bases, with 10 bases separating them. This CDR3 has 14 amino acids. The germline V gene encodes CDR1 MDHEN and CDR2 SYDVKM. The sample comprised naive CD4+ T cells sorted from blood. The subset here: CD45RA+ positively selected. The clonotype was recovered from a man under 40 in good health. The chain carries TRBV28 and TRBJ1-2; tentative D call: TRBD1 (6 bases). CDR3: CASSLNRVNYGYTF. The DNA of the CDR3 is TGTGCCAGCAGTTTGAACAGGGTAAACTATGGCTACACCTTC.